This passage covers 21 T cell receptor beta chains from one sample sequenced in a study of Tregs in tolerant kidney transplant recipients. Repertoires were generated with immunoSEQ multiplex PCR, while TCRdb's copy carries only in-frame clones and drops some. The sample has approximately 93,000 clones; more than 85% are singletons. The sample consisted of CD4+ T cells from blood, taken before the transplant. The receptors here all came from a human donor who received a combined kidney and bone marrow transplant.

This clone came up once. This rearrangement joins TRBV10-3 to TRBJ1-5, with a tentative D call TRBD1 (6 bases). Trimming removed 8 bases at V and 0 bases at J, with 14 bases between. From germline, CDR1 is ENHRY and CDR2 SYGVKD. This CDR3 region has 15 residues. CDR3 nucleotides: TGTGCCATCGCCTCCGGGACACTTAGCAATCAGCCCCAGCATTTT. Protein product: CAIASGTLSNQPQHF.

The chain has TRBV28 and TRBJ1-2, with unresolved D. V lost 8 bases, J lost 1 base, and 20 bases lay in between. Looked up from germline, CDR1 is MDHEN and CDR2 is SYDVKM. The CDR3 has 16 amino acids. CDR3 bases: TGTGCCAGCGGAAGAAGGAGGCAGCTAATTAACTATGGCTACACCTTC. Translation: CASGRRRQLINYGYTF.

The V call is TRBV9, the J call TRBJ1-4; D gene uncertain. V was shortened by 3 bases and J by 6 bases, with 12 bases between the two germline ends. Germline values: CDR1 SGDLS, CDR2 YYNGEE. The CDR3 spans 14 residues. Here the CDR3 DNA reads TGTGCCAGCAGCGCGCCCCCGAGAGATGAAAAACTGTTTTTT. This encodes CASSAPPRDEKLFF.

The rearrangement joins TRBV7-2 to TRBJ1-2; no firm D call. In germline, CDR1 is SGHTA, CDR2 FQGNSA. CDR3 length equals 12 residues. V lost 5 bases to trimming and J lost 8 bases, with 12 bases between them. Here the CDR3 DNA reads TGTGCCAGCAGCGGGCAGAACGCGGGCTACACCTTC. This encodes CASSGQNAGYTF.

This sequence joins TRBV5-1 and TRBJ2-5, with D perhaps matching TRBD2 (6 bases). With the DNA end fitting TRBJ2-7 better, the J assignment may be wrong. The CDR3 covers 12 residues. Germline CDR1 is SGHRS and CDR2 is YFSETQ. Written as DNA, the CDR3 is TGCGCCAGCAGCCGGGATAGCGGCGAGCAGTACTTC. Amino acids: CASSRDSGEQYF.

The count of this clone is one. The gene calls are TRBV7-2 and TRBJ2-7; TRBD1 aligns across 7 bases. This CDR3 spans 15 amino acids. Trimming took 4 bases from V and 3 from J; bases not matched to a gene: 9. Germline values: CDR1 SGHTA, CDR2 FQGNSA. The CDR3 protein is CASSSQTGTYYEQYF. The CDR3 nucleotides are TGTGCCAGCAGCTCGCAGACAGGGACCTACTACGAGCAGTACTTC.

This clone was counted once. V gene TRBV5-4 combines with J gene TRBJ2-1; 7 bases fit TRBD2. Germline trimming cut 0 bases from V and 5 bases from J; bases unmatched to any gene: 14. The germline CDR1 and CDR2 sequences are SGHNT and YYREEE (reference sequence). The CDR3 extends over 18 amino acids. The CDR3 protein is CASSLARLAGEGDNEQFF. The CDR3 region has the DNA TGTGCCAGCAGCTTGGCTAGACTGGCGGGAGAGGGAGACAATGAGCAGTTCTTC.

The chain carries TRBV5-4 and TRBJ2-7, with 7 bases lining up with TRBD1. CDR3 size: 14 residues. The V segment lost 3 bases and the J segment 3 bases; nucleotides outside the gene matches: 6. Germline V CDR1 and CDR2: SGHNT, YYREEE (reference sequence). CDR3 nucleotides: TGTGCCAGCAGCTCGGACAGGCGAAGCTACGAGCAGTACTTC. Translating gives CASSSDRRSYEQYF.

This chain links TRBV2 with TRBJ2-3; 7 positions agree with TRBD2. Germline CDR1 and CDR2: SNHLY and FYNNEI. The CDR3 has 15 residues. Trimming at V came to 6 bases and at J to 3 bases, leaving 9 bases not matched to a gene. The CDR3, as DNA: TGTGCCAGCAGGGGTCCAAGCGGGGTGACAGATACGCAGTATTTT. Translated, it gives CASRGPSGVTDTQYF.

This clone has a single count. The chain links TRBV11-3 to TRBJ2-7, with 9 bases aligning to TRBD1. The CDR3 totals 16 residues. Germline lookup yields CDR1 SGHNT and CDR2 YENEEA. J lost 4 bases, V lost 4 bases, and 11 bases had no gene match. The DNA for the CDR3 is TGTGCCAGCAGCTCTACTACCCGGGACAGGGTATACGAGCAGTACTTC. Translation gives CASSSTTRDRVYEQYF.

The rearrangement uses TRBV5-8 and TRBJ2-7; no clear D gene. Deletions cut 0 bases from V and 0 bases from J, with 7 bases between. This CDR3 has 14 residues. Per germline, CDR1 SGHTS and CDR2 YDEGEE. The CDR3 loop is CASSLEWSSYEQYF. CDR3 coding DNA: TGTGCCAGCAGCTTGGAATGGAGCTCCTACGAGCAGTACTTC.

CDR3 sequence reads: CASSQTLAPSSYEQYF. Written as DNA, the CDR3 is TGCGCCAGCAGCCAAACCCTAGCGCCTAGCTCCTACGAGCAGTACTTC. The genes are TRBV4-3 and TRBJ2-5; a possible D gene is TRBD2 (6 bases). Matching the DNA end better, TRBJ2-7 makes the J call doubtful. The CDR3 has 16 amino acids. CDR1 LGHNA and CDR2 YSLEER come from the germline V gene.

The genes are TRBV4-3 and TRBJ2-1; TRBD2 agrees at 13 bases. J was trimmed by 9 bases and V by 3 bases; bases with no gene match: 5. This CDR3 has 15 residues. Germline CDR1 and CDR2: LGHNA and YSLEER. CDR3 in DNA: TGCGCCAGCAGCCAGAGACTAGCGGGAGGCGCTGAGCAGTTCTTC. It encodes CASSQRLAGGAEQFF.

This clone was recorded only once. In nucleotides, the CDR3 is TGTGCCAGCAGCGACTACAAGGGAGCTAATGAAAAACTGTTTTTT. It yields the protein CASSDYKGANEKLFF. The chain has TRBV11-3 and TRBJ1-4, with D hard to call. CDR1 and CDR2 from the germline V gene are SGHNT and YENEEA. The V gene lost 5 bases and the J gene lost 3 bases, with 13 bases spanning the gap. There are 15 residues in the CDR3. The whole variable domain, remainder taken from reference TRBV11-3 and TRBJ1-4, is EAGVVQSPRYKIIEKKQPVAFWCNPISGHNTLYWYLQNLGQGPELLIRYENEEAVDDSQLPKDRFSAERLKGVDSTLKIQPAELGDSAVYLCASSDYKGANEKLFFGSGTQLSVL.

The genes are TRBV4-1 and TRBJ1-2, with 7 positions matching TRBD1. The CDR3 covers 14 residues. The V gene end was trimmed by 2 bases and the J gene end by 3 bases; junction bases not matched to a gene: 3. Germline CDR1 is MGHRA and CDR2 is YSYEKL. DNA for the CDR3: TGCGCCAGCAGCCAACCGGGGACAGACTATGGCTACACCTTC. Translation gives CASSQPGTDYGYTF.

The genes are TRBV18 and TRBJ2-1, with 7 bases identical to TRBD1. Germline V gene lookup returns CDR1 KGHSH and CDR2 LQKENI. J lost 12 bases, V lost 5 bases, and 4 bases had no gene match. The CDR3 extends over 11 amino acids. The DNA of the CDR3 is TGTGCCAGCTCAACGGACAGGTTGCAGTTCTTC. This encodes CASSTDRLQFF.

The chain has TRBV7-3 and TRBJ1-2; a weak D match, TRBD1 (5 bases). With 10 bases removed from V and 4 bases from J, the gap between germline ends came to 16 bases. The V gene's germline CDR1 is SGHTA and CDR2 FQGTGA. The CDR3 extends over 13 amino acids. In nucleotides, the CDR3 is TGTGCCATGGGGCCCTCCCAAACCTATGGCTACACCTTC. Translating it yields CAMGPSQTYGYTF.

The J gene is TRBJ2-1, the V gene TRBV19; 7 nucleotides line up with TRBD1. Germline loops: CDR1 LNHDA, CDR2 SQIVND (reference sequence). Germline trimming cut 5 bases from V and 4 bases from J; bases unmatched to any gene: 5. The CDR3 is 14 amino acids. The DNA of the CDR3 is TGTGCCAGTAGTCGAGACAGGGAGTACAATGAGCAGTTCTTC. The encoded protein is CASSRDREYNEQFF.

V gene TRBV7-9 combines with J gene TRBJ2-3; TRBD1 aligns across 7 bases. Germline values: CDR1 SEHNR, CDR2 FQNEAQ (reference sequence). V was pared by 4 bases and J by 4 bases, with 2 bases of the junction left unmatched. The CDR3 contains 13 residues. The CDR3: CASSYQGADTQYF. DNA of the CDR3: TGTGCCAGCAGCTATCAGGGGGCAGATACGCAGTATTTT.

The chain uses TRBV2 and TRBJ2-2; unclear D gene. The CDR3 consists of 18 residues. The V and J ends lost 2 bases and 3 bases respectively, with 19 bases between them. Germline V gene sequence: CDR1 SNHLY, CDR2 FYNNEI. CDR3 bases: TGTGCCAGCAGTGAATTCCCCGTGAGTTTAACTGACACCGGGGAGCTGTTTTTT. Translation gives CASSEFPVSLTDTGELFF.

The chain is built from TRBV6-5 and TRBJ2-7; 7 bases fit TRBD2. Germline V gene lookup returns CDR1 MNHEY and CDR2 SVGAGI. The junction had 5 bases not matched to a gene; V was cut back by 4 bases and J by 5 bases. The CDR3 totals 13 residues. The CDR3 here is CASSLGGNNEQYF. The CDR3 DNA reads TGTGCCAGCAGTTTGGGAGGGAACAACGAGCAGTACTTC.